Described below is a single TCR beta chain sequence and its context. Its antigen remains unknown. The authors reverse transcribed all of the isolated RNA, so sequencing captured expressed TCRB transcripts. Assay used: immunoSEQ multiplex PCR; TCRdb lists only in-frame clones, some missing. The sample lists roughly 150,000 clones; over 7.5% were seen once. CDR3 size: 17 residues. Germline assignment: CDR1 SGHTA and CDR2 FQGNSA. V lost 1 base, J lost 3 bases, and 7 bases stayed unmatched. This entry comes from a study of beta chain features in type 1 diabetes. Study-level points and caveats: Whatever favoring of shorter templates PCR might show would apply equally to patients and controls.

Sampling consisted of one heparinised blood draw per donor, averaging approximately 120 mL. The specimen sequenced was central memory CD4+ T cells from blood. The V gene is TRBV7-2, the J gene TRBJ1-4; the match to TRBD1 covers 8 bases. The sequence was collected from a man aged 18 to 30 in good health. The CDR3: CASSLGTGYAANEKLFF. Here the CDR3 DNA reads TGTGCCAGCAGCTTAGGGACAGGGTATGCGGCTAATGAAAAACTGTTTTTT.